The TCR beta chain described here comes from a study of blood T cell repertoires in COVID-19. Turning to the study itself: Researchers got acute and convalescent COVID-19 samples from the United States, Italy and Spain. Sources were T cells, B-cell-depleted T cells, or PBMCs; the material itself was cDNA or gDNA.

Generated by immunoSEQ multiplex PCR, the TCRdb table keeps only in-frame clones and is missing some. The top ten clones hold 7.8% of a sample with a few hundred thousand clones, around 87% of them seen once. The CDR3 runs to 15 residues. CDR1 WSHSY and CDR2 SAAADI come from the germline V gene. V shed 2 bases and J shed 7 bases, with 15 bases lying between them. The chain carries TRBV10-2 and TRBJ1-3; TRBD1 is a possible D gene (5 bases). Sequenced sample: peripheral blood. The clonotype comes from a woman aged 45-60 years who had recovered from COVID-19. Here the CDR3 reads CASSEPGLLMNTIYF. As DNA, the CDR3 is TGCGCCAGCAGTGAGCCGGGACTCCTTATGAACACCATATATTTT.